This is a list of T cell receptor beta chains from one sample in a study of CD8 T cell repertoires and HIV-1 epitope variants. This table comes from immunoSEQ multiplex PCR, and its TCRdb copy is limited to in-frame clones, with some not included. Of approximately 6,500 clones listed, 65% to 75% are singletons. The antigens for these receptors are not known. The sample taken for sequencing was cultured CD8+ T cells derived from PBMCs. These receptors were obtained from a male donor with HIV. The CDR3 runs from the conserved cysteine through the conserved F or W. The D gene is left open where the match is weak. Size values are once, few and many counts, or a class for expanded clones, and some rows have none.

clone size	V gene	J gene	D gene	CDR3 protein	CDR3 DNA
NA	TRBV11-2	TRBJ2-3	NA	CASSLRSGQDTDTQYF	TGTGCCAGCAGCTTAAGGTCGGGTCAAGACACAGATACGCAGTATTTT
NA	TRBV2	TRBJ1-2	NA	CASSGSGGPGSLANYGYTF	TGTGCCAGCAGTGGAAGTGGGGGGCCAGGCAGCTTGGCTAACTATGGCTACACCTTC
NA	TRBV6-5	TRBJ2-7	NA	CASTQGFRYYEQYF	TGTGCCAGCACCCAGGGGTTTAGGTACTACGAGCAGTACTTC
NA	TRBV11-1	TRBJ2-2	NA	CASSPQSAGELFF	TGTGCCAGCAGCCCCCAGTCAGCCGGGGAGCTGTTTTTT
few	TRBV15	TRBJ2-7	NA	CATSREQGAPYEQYF	TGTGCCACCAGTCGTGAACAGGGTGCCCCCTACGAGCAGTACTTC
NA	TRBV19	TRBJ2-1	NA	CASSPSGVHEQFF	TGTGCCAGTAGTCCCTCAGGGGTCCATGAGCAGTTCTTC
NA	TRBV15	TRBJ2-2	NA	CATSSYLSNTGELFF	TGTGCCACCAGCAGCTACCTAAGTAACACCGGGGAGCTGTTTTTT
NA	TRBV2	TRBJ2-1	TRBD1	CASSDMDRGGNEQFF	TGTGCCAGCAGTGACATGGACAGGGGGGGCAATGAGCAGTTCTTC
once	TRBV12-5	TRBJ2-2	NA	CASGLVPPGTLNTGELFF	TGTGCTAGTGGTTTGGTCCCTCCTGGAACATTGAACACCGGGGAGCTGTTTTTT
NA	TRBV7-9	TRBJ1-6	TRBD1	CASSPGQGVYSPLHF	TGTGCCAGCAGCCCGGGACAGGGGGTTTATTCACCCCTCCACTTT
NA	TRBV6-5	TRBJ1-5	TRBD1	CASSYYPDRAGQPQHF	TGTGCCAGCAGTTACTACCCCGACAGGGCGGGTCAGCCCCAGCATTTT
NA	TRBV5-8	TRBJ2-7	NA	CASSLAGRNYEQYF	TGTGCCAGCAGCTTGGCCGGCAGAAACTACGAGCAGTACTTC
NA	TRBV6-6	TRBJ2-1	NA	CASSYGRIDEQFF	TGTGCCAGCAGTTACGGCAGAATCGATGAGCAGTTCTTC
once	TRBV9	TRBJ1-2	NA	CASSDPSGKGYTF	TGTGCCAGCAGCGACCCGAGTGGCAAGGGCTACACCTTC
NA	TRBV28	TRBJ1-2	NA	CASSLSGAGGYTF	TGTGCCAGCAGTTTATCCGGCGCCGGTGGCTACACCTTC
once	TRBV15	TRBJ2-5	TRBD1	CATSMERTGGRETQYF	TGTGCCACCAGCATGGAGAGGACAGGGGGCAGAGAGACCCAGTACTTC
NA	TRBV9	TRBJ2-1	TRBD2	CASSIVGLAGGLGEQFF	TGTGCCAGCAGCATCGTGGGACTAGCGGGGGGGCTAGGTGAGCAGTTCTTC